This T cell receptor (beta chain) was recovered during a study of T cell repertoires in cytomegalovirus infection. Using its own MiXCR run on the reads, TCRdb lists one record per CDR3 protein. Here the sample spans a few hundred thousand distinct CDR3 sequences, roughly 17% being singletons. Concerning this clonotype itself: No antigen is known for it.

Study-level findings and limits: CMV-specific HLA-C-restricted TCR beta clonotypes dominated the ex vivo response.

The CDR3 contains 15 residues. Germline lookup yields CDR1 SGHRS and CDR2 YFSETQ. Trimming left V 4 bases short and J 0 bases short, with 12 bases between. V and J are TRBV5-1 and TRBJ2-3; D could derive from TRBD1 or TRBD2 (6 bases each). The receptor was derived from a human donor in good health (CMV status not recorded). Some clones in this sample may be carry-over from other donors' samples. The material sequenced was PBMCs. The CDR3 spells CASSNGGASTDTQYF. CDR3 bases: TGCGCCAGCAGCAACGGGGGCGCGAGCACAGATACGCAGTATTTT. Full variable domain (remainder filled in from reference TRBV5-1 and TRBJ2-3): KAGVTQTPRYLIKTRGQQVTLSCSPISGHRSVSWYQQTPGQGLQFLFEYFSETQRNKGNFPGRFSGRQFSNSRSEMNVSTLELGDSALYLCASSNGGASTDTQYFGPGTRLTVL.